This entry lists 17 T cell receptor beta chains sequenced from one sample in a study of T-cell reconstitution after alpha-beta-depleted transplantation in children. It was with unique molecular identifiers that the TCRbeta library was prepared. TCRdb itself ran the PCR reads through MiXCR, one entry per CDR3 protein. The sample has hundreds of thousands of distinct CDR3 sequences; roughly 15% are singletons. The sequencing used PBMCs from the stem cell graft donor, collected from the stem cell graft. The receptors were sampled from a human donor who donated a stem cell graft to a child with acute myeloid leukemia.

In this sample, this clonotype turned up many times. The rearrangement uses TRBV25-1 and TRBJ2-4, with D maybe TRBD2 (6 bases). Germline lookup yields CDR1 MGHDK and CDR2 SYGVNS. The CDR3 is 14 residues long. The V gene lost 8 bases and the J gene lost 7 bases, with 18 bases spanning the gap. The CDR3 sequence: CASRGRGPRNIQYF. The CDR3 region has the DNA TGTGCCAGCCGCGGGCGGGGCCCTAGGAACATTCAGTACTTC.

This clonotype has a count of ten or more. This sequence joins TRBV4-3 and TRBJ2-7; 9 bases map to TRBD1. Germline V gives CDR1 LGHNA, CDR2 YSLEER. CDR3 length: 15 residues. The trim removed 3 bases at V and 2 bases at J, leaving 5 bases unmatched. The CDR3 region is CASSQGQGRAYEQYF. The CDR3, as DNA: TGCGCCAGCAGCCAGGGACAGGGAAGGGCCTACGAGCAGTACTTC.

V and J are TRBV11-2 and TRBJ2-1, with unresolved D. The length of the CDR3 is 13 residues. Germline V lookup: CDR1 SGHAT, CDR2 FQNNGV. Trimming removed 1 base at V and 10 bases at J, with 11 bases between. In DNA form, the CDR3 reads TGTGCCAGCAGCTTAGGCGGATATTTCGAGCAGTTCTTC. Translating gives CASSLGGYFEQFF.

This clonotype was picked up a small number of times. J is TRBJ2-7 and V is TRBV7-2; D ambiguous. The length of the CDR3 is 11 residues. CDR1 and CDR2 from the germline V gene are SGHTA and FQGNSA. V was trimmed by 5 bases and J by 3 bases, leaving 5 bases between them. This chain's CDR3 is CASSAYYEQYF. The CDR3 DNA is TGTGCCAGCAGCGCGTACTACGAGCAGTACTTC.

The chain employs TRBV30 and TRBJ2-1, with TRBD1 as a possible D gene (5 bases). Trimming cost V 0 bases and J 12 bases, with 15 bases left between them. This CDR3 is 13 amino acids long. Germline V gives CDR1 GTSNPN, CDR2 SVGIG (reference sequence). The CDR3 DNA is TGTGCCTGGAGTGTACAGGTTGGGGTCGGGCAGTTCTTC. The encoded protein is CAWSVQVGVGQFF.

In its sample, this clonotype was seen once. The genes are TRBV7-9 and TRBJ1-1, with D perhaps matching TRBD1 (6 bases). Germline CDR1 SEHNR, CDR2 FQNEAQ (reference sequence). The CDR3 spans 15 residues. The ends were cut back, 3 bases at V and 0 bases at J, with 11 bases in the middle. CDR3 sequence reads: CASSLDSLMNTEAFF. For the CDR3, the DNA is TGTGCCAGCAGCTTGGACAGCCTTATGAACACTGAAGCTTTCTTT.

Only a few counts were recorded for this clonotype. The chain employs TRBV12-3 or TRBV12-4 and TRBJ1-4; 8 bases match TRBD1. With 5 bases clipped from V and 6 bases from J, the junction kept 8 bases outside the gene matches. This CDR3 region has 15 residues. The CDR3 region has the DNA TGTGCCAGCAGTCCAAGGACAGGGTTGGATGAAAAACTGTTTTTT. Its translation: CASSPRTGLDEKLFF.

V and J are TRBV12-3 or TRBV12-4 and TRBJ2-2; D possibly corresponds to TRBD1 (5 bases). The V gene lost 6 bases and the J gene lost 7 bases, with 15 bases spanning the gap. The CDR3 is made up of 14 amino acids. This CDR3 is CASRPGHLGGELFF. The CDR3 nucleotides are TGTGCCAGCAGGCCTGGACACTTAGGCGGGGAGCTGTTTTTT.

This clonotype came up many times. V and J are TRBV20-1 and TRBJ1-5, with 8 nucleotides matching TRBD1. This CDR3 comprises 14 residues. V lost 5 bases, J lost 1 base, and 4 bases stayed unmatched. Per the germline V gene, CDR1 is DFQATT and CDR2 is SNEGSKA (reference sequence). CDR3 region: CSAQGQGSNQPQHF. As DNA, the CDR3 is TGCAGTGCTCAAGGACAGGGAAGCAATCAGCCCCAGCATTTT.

The chain couples TRBV20-1 to TRBJ1-2; D unclear. CDR1 is DFQATT, CDR2 SNEGSKA, per germline (reference sequence). V shed 0 bases and J shed 2 bases, with 4 bases lying between them. The length of the CDR3 is 12 residues. The CDR3 sequence: CSARDWNYGYTF. The DNA for the CDR3 is TGCAGTGCTAGAGACTGGAACTATGGCTACACCTTC.

Ten or more counts support this clonotype. The rearrangement uses TRBV7-2 and TRBJ2-7; D is uncertain. The length of the CDR3 is 15 residues. V shed 5 bases and J shed 1 base, with 15 bases lying between them. Germline V gene sequence: CDR1 SGHTA, CDR2 FQGNSA. The CDR3 nucleotides are TGTGCCAGCAGCCACCCCTCCCGGATTTCCTACGAGCAGTACTTC. Its protein is CASSHPSRISYEQYF.

This clonotype was seen a few times. The chain's CDR3 is CASSRGQEPYSPLHF. Here the CDR3 DNA reads TGCGCCAGCAGCCGCGGACAGGAGCCCTATTCACCCCTCCACTTT. The chain uses TRBV5-1 and TRBJ1-6, with 7 bases identical to TRBD1. Looked up from germline, CDR1 is SGHRS and CDR2 is YFSETQ. The length of the CDR3 is 15 residues. With 4 bases clipped from V and 8 bases from J, the junction kept 9 bases outside the gene matches.

This clonotype was seen many times. The J gene is TRBJ2-7, the V gene TRBV7-2, with D uncertain. The CDR3 spans 14 residues. Germline CDR1 SGHTA, CDR2 FQGNSA. V gave up 0 bases and J gave up 3 bases, with 9 bases separating them. The CDR3: CASSLAPSRYEQYF. In nucleotides, the CDR3 is TGTGCCAGCAGCTTAGCCCCGTCGCGCTACGAGCAGTACTTC.

V usage is TRBV7-9 and J usage is TRBJ1-5; D is undetermined. Germline V gives CDR1 SEHNR, CDR2 FQNEAQ (reference sequence). Deletions cut 3 bases from V and 4 bases from J, with 10 bases between. This CDR3 spans 14 amino acids. CDR3 bases: TGTGCCAGCAGCTTGGACGGCTGGAATCAGCCCCAGCATTTT. Its protein product is CASSLDGWNQPQHF.

At least ten counts were recorded for this clonotype. This sequence joins TRBV20-1 and TRBJ2-1; 9 bases agree with TRBD2. After removal of 6 bases from V and 7 bases from J, the junction contained 13 bases not matched to a gene. The germline V gene encodes CDR1 DFQATT and CDR2 SNEGSKA (reference sequence). The CDR3 has 15 amino acids. The CDR3 protein is CSAPRGAGGLNEQFF. In DNA form, the CDR3 reads TGCAGTGCCCCCCGGGGAGCGGGGGGCCTAAATGAGCAGTTCTTC.

The V and J genes are TRBV7-9 and TRBJ2-1; D is ambiguous. V was pared by 7 bases and J by 9 bases, with 10 bases between. This CDR3 has 11 residues. Germline assignment: CDR1 SEHNR and CDR2 FQNEAQ (reference sequence). CDR3 region: CASTVSSEQFF. Written as DNA, the CDR3 is TGTGCCAGCACGGTCAGCTCTGAGCAGTTCTTC.

This clonotype has just a few counts. The chain joins TRBV20-1 to TRBJ1-2, with 9 bases matching TRBD1. Germline lookup yields CDR1 DFQATT and CDR2 SNEGSKA (reference sequence). V trimming: 6 bases; J trimming: 12 bases; junction bases outside the gene matches: 11. The CDR3 totals 12 residues. For the CDR3, the DNA is TGCAGTGCCCCGGGCCCGGGACAGGGTCACACCTTC. Protein: CSAPGPGQGHTF.